This is a list of T cell receptor beta chains from one sample in a study of T-cell reconstitution after alpha-beta-depleted transplantation in children. TCRdb redid the calling of the PCR reads with MiXCR, one entry per CDR3 protein. This sample has around 490,000 distinct CDR3 sequences, with 9.5% to 12% found just once. Here the sequenced sample was PBMCs, mostly from graft donor cells, taken 180 days after TCRalphabeta/CD19-depleted stem cell transplant. The receptors derive from a female patient younger than 10 who had a stem cell transplant for aplastic anemia, so the T cells may come from the graft donor. Each CDR3 is given with its conserved first and last residue. D genes are given only for firm matches. The size entry is marked missing in some rows and otherwise reads once, few, many or a size class.

d_call | clone_size | j_call | v_call | cdr3_nt | cdr3_aa
NA | many | TRBJ2-4 | TRBV29-1 | TGCAGCGTTGTGTTCAGGGGAACAAGCATTCAGTACTTC | CSVVFRGTSIQYF
NA | many | TRBJ1-1 | TRBV21-1 | TGTGCCAGCAGCAAACGGATCATGAACACTGAAGCTTTCTTT | CASSKRIMNTEAFF
NA | many | TRBJ2-1 | TRBV15 | TGTGCCACCAGCAGAGTCTCCAGCGCCAAACAGTTCTTC | CATSRVSSAKQFF
NA | many | TRBJ1-4 | TRBV10-3 | TGTGCCATCAGTGAAGGGGGAACTAATGAAAAACTGTTTTTT | CAISEGGTNEKLFF
NA | NA | TRBJ2-3 | TRBV6-2/TRBV6-3 | TGTGCCAGCAGTTTCGGGACCCATAGGACGGTGAAGGCGCAGTATTTT | CASSFGTHRTVKAQYF
NA | many | TRBJ2-5 | TRBV12-3/TRBV12-4 | TGTGCCAGCAGTTTAGGCCTAGCGACACAAGAGACCCAGTACTTC | CASSLGLATQETQYF
NA | NA | TRBJ2-5 | TRBV27 | TGTGCCAGCAGTTTATACCCAATCGTAGGAGTCGAAGAGACCCAGTACTTC | CASSLYPIVGVEETQYF
NA | NA | TRBJ1-1 | TRBV29-1 | TGCAGCGTTGAAGATCCGGGAGGTGGCACTGAAGCTTTCTTT | CSVEDPGGGTEAFF
TRBD2 | NA | TRBJ2-1 | TRBV24-1 | TGTGCCACCGAGAACGCCGGCGGGAGGGAGTTCTTC | CATENAGGREFF
NA | NA | TRBJ2-1 | TRBV11-3 | TGTGCCAGCAGCTTAGGGTTGGTGGCGGGAAACAATGAGCAGTTCTTC | CASSLGLVAGNNEQFF
TRBD1 | NA | TRBJ1-1 | TRBV18 | TGTGCCAGCTCGAAGGGGGCGGTGACTGAAGCTTTCTTT | CASSKGAVTEAFF
NA | NA | TRBJ1-1 | TRBV7-6 | TGTGCCAGCAGCTTTACCGACAGGAGGGCGGGCACTGAAGCTTTCTTT | CASSFTDRRAGTEAFF
NA | many | TRBJ2-5 | TRBV28 | TGTGCCAGCAGTGTCGGGACCCAAGAGACCCAGTACTTC | CASSVGTQETQYF
TRBD2 | many | TRBJ2-1 | TRBV7-2 | TGTGCCAGCAGGTCAGGGAGGGGCGGGGAATCAGATGAGCAGTTCTTC | CASRSGRGGESDEQFF
TRBD2 | few | TRBJ2-3 | TRBV7-9 | TGTGCCAGCAGCTTTGGGGAAGGCGGGAGCTCAGATACGCAGTATTTT | CASSFGEGGSSDTQYF
NA | many | TRBJ2-7 | TRBV29-1 | TGCAGCGTTGGGGACGACACTCAACGGCAGTACTTC | CSVGDDTQRQYF
NA | few | TRBJ1-2 | TRBV25-1 | TGTGCCAGCAGTACGCTCCGAAGGACAGCCTTTTCCTTC | CASSTLRRTAFSF
TRBD2 | many | TRBJ2-3 | TRBV12-3/TRBV12-4 | TGTGCCAGCAGTCCCCATAGCGGGAAGGGAGATACGCAGTATTTT | CASSPHSGKGDTQYF
TRBD1 | many | TRBJ2-1 | TRBV6-2/TRBV6-3 | TGCGCCAGCAGCTGGGGGACAGGGACCTACAATGAGCAGTTCTTC | CASSWGTGTYNEQFF
TRBD2 | few | TRBJ2-3 | TRBV12-3/TRBV12-4 | TGTGCCAGCAGTTCGACTAGCCGGAGCACAGATACGCAGTATTTT | CASSSTSRSTDTQYF
NA | few | TRBJ2-5 | TRBV20-1 | TGCAGTGCTAGATCGGGTCGGTATCAGATCGAGACCCAGTACTTC | CSARSGRYQIETQYF
TRBD1 | NA | TRBJ2-5 | TRBV11-2 | TGTGCCAGCAGTTGGGGGACAGGGGGAGAGACCCAGTACTTC | CASSWGTGGETQYF